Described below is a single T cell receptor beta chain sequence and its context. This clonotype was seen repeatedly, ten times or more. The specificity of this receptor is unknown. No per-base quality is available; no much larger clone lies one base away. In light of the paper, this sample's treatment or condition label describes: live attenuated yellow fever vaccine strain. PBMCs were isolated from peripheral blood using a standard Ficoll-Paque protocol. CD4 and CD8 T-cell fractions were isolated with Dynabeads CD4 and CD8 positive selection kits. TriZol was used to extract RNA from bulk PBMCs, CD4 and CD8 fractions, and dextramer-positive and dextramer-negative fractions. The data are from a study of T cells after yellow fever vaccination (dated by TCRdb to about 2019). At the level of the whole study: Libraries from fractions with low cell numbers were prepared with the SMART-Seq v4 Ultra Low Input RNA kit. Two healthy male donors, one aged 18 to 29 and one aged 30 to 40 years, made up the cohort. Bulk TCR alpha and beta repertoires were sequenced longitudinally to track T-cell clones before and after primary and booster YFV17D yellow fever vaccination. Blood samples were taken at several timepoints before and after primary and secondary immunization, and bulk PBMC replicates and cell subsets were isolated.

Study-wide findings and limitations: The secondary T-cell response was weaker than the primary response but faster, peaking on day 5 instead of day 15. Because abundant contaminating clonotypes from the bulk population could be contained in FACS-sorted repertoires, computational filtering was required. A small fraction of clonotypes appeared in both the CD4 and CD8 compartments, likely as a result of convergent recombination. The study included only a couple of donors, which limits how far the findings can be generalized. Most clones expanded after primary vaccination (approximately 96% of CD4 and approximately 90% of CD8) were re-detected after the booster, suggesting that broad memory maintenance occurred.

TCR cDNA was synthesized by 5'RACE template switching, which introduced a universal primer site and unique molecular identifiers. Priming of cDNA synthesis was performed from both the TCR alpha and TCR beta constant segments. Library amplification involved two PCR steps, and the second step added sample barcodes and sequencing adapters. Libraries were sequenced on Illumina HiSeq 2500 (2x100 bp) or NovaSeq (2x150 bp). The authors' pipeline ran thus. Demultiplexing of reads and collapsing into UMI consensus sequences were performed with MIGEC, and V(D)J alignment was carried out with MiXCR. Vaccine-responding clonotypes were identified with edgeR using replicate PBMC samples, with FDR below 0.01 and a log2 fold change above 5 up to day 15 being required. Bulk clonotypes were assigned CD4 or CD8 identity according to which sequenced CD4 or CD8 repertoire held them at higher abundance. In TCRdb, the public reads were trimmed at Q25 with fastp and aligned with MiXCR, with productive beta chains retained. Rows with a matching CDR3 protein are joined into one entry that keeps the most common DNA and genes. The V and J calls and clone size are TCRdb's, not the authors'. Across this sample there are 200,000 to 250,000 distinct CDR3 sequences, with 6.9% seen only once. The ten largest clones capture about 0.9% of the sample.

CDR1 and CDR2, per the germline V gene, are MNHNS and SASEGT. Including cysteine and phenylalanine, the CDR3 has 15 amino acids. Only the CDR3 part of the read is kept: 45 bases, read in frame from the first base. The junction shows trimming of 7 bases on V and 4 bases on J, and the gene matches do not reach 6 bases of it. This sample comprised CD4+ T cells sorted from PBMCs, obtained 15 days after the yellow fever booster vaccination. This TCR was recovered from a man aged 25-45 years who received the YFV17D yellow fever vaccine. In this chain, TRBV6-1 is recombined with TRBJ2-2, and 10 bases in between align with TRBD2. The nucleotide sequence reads TGTGCCAGCACCCCACTAGCGGGAATCACCGGGGAGCTGTTTTTT. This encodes CASTPLAGITGELFF.